The clone carrying this T cell receptor beta chain has just a few counts. The antigen remains undetermined. The CDR3 sequence is 11 residues long. The V gene's germline CDR1 is KGHDR and CDR2 SFDVKD. V lost 7 bases to trimming and J lost 7 bases, with 7 bases between them. This record comes from a study of identical twins. Findings and caveats of the study: Zero-insertion findings could be partly confounded by invariant cells (MAIT and iNKT cells).

TCRdb re-derived calls from the 5' RACE reads in MiXCR, one entry per CDR3 protein. The table shows 550,000 to 800,000 distinct CDR3 sequences, with roughly 7.2% occurring only once. A further study also used this sample, focusing on yellow fever vaccine responses in identical twins.

Material for sequencing was PBMCs. V and J are TRBV24-1 and TRBJ2-1; D not resolved. The TCR sequence derives from a woman aged 18 to 35 in good health. The CDR3 protein is CATSSGNEQFF. The DNA of the CDR3 is TGTGCCACCAGCTCTGGAAATGAGCAGTTCTTC.